This T cell receptor beta chain comes out of a study of blood T cell repertoires in COVID-19 (dated by TCRdb to about 2020). In terms of the full investigation: Samples from collaborators originated in the United States, Italy and Spain and spanned both the acute and convalescent phases of COVID-19. Sample metadata almost always included a de-identified subject ID, COVID-19 status, age in years and sex. Subjects who had been exposed to COVID-19, were actively infected with it, or had recovered from it provided the deeply sampled blood TCRbeta repertoires that made up the dataset. The prospective study material was composed of cDNA or gDNA derived from T cells, B-cell-depleted T cells, or PBMCs. The repertoires were released in a freely available public database intended as a resource for research on the immune response to SARS-CoV-2. HLA class I and class II types, where available, came from metadata supplied by the sample provider rather than from assay-based typing. Samples came from the ongoing ImmuneRACE study (first 160 participants) plus 1,254 subjects from 6 global collaborators.

In the prospective study, participants were about 18 to 95 years old, resided in fewer than 25 geographic areas of the United States, and were enrolled through a virtual design. In the prospective study, cohorts were assigned on the basis of participant-reported clinical history obtained from a screening survey and a study questionnaire. For ImmuneRACE Cohort 3, a participant was defined as recovered based on two consecutive negative NP/OP PCR tests, clearance by a healthcare professional, or resolution of symptoms. Mobile phlebotomists in the prospective study collected whole blood, serum and a nasopharyngeal or oropharyngeal swab from every participant. Additional blood draws and questionnaires over a roughly two-month period could optionally be provided by prospective study participants. Before DNA extraction, prospective study blood samples were shipped either frozen or at room temperature.

Overall study outcomes, separate from this receptor: Clinical and demographic metadata were provided uncurated, with the amount varying by source and participant.

On this clone: Its antigen has not been determined. Nothing much larger sits one base from this clone, and base qualities are not available.

According to the germline V gene (reference sequence), CDR1 reads LNHNV and CDR2 reads YYDKDF. At the junction V is shortened by 6 bases and J by 5 bases; bases outside the gene matches: 9. The CDR3 goes from the cysteine to the phenylalanine over 14 residues. Solely the CDR3 DNA is kept, with 42 bases framed from the first base. TCRbeta CDR3 regions were amplified from genomic DNA using the immunoSEQ Assay, a bias-controlled multiplex PCR. Per the authors' processing: Within the assay, amplification of reference gene primers was used to estimate how many nucleated cells each sample contained. To quantify the absolute abundance of each unique TCRbeta CDR3 rearrangement, sequence reads were collapsed and filtered. For each sample, productive Simpson clonality was calculated as the square root of Simpson's diversity index across productive rearrangements. The source is immuneACCESS, and TCRdb retained only in-frame sequences with V and J called. Part of the clones is not carried over; for the studies checked, unresolved V genes explain less than half of this, and the remainder is unexplained. V and J calls plus clone size are reproduced from that table; the DNA served to infer D and trimming. The sample has a few hundred thousand clones on record, roughly 87% of them singletons. The ten largest make up around 3% of the sample.

The V gene is TRBV15 and the J gene is TRBJ2-7; 8 middle bases align to TRBD2. The sequence came from a woman in her twenties or thirties who had recovered from COVID-19. The source material was PBMCs or T cells enriched from blood (not recorded which). The CDR3 protein sequence reads: CATSKREKGNEQYF. The DNA sequence is TGTGCCACCAGTAAGCGGGAGAAAGGTAACGAGCAGTACTTC.